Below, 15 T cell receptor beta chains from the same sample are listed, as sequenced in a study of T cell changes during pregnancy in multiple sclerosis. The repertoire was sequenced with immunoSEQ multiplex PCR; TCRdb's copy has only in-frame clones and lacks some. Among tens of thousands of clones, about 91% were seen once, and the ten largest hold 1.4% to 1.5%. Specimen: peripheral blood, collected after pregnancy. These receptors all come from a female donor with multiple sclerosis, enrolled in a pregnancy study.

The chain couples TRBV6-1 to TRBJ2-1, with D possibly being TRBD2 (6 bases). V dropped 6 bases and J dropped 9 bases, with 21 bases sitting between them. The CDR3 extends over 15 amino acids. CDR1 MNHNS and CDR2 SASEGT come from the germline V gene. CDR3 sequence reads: CASSSGSDGSFEQFF. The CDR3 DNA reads TGTGCCAGCAGCTCCGGGAGCGACGGGTCCTTTGAGCAGTTCTTC.

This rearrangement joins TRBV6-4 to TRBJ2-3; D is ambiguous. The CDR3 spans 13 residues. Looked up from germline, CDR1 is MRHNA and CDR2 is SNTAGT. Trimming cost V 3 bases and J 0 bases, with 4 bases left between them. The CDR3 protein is CASSEASTDTQYF. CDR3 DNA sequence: TGTGCCAGCAGTGAAGCTAGCACAGATACGCAGTATTTT.

The CDR3 sequence is CASSEEGWSAEAFF. The CDR3 DNA reads as TGTGCCAGCAGTGAAGAGGGGTGGAGCGCTGAAGCTTTCTTT. The chain recombines TRBV6-1 with TRBJ1-1, with D tentatively TRBD1 (5 bases). The CDR3 consists of 14 residues. The V gene lost 1 base and the J gene lost 6 bases, with 12 bases spanning the gap. Germline CDR1 reads MNHNS; CDR2 reads SASEGT.

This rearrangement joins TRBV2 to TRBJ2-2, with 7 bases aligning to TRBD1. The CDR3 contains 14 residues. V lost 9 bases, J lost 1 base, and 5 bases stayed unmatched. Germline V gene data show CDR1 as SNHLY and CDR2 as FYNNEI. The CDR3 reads CASTGQLNTGELFF. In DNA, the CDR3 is TGTGCCAGTACGGGACAGCTGAACACCGGGGAGCTGTTTTTT.

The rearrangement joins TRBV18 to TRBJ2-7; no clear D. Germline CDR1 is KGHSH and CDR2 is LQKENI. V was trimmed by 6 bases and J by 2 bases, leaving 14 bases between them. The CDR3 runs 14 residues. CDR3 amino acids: CASSEIPVTYEQYF. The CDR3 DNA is TGTGCCAGCTCGGAGATCCCGGTTACCTACGAGCAGTACTTC.

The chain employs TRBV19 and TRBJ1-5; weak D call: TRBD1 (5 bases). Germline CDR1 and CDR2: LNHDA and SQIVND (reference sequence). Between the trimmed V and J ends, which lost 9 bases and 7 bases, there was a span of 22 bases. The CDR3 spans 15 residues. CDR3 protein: CASSTQAGEGQPQHF. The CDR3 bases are TGTGCCAGCTCTACCCAGGCGGGGGAGGGGCAGCCCCAGCATTTT.

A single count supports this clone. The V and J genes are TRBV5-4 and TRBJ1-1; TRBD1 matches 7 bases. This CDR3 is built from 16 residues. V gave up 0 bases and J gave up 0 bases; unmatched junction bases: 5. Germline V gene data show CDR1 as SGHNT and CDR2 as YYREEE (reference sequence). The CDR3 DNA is TGTGCCAGCAGCTTGGTCCCGACAGGGATGAACACTGAAGCTTTCTTT. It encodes CASSLVPTGMNTEAFF.

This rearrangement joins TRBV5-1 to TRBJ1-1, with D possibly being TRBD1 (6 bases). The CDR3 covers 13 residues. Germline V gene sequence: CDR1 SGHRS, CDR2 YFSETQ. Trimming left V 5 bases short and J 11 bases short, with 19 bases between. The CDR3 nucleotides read TGCGCCAGCAGTATCAACCGCGGACAGTGGGCTTTCTTT. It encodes CASSINRGQWAFF.

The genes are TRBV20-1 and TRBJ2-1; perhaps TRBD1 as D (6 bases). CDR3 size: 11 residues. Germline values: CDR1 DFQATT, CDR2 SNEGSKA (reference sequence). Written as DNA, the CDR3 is TGCAGCGGCGGACAGACCAATGAGCAGTTCTTC. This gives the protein CSGGQTNEQFF.

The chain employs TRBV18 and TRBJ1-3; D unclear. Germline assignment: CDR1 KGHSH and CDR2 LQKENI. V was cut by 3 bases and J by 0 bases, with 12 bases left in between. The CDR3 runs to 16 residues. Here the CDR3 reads CASSPFPHISGNTIYF. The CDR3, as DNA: TGTGCCAGCTCACCCTTTCCACATATCTCTGGAAACACCATATATTTT.

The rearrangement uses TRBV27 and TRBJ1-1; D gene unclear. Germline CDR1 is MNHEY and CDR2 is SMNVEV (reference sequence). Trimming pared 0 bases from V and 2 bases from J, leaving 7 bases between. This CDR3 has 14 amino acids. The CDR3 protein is CASSLSAANTEAFF. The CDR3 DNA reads TGTGCCAGCAGTTTATCGGCGGCCAACACTGAAGCTTTCTTT.

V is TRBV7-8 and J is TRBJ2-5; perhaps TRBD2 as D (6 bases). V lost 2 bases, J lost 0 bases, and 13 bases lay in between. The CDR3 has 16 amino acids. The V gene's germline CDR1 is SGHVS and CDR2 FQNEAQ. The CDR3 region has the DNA TGTGCCAGCAGCTTAAGGGAGGCAGGCAACCAAGAGACCCAGTACTTC. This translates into CASSLREAGNQETQYF. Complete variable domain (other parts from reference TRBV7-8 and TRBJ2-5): GAGVSQSPRYKVAKRGQDVALRCDPISGHVSLFWYQQALGQGPEFLTYFQNEAQLDKSGLPSDRFFAERPEGSVSTLKIQRTQQEDSAVYLCASSLREAGNQETQYFGPGTRLLVL.

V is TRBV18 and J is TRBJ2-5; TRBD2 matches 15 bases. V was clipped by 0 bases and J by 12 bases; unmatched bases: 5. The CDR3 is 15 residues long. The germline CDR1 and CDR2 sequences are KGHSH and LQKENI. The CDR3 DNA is TGTGCCAGCTCACCACCGGGACTAGCGGGAGGTCACAAGTACTTC. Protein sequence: CASSPPGLAGGHKYF.

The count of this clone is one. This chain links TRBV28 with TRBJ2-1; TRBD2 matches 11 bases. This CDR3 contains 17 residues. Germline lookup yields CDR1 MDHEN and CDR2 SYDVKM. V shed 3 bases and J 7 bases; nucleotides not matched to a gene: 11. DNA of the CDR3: TGTGCCAGCAGTTTTATAGCGGGAGGGCCGCGGAATAATGAGCAGTTCTTC. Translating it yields CASSFIAGGPRNNEQFF.

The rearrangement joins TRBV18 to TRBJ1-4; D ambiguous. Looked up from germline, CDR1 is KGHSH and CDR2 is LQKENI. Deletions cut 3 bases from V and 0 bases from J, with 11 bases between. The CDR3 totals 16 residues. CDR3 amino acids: CASSPAGDATNEKLFF. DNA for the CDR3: TGTGCCAGCTCACCCGCCGGGGATGCAACTAATGAAAAACTGTTTTTT.